A selection of T cell receptor beta chains follows, all from one sample in a study of blood T cell repertoires in COVID-19. Clones were sequenced by immunoSEQ multiplex PCR, and TCRdb holds only the in-frame ones, with some missing. The repertoire has approximately 49,000 clones, roughly 90% of them found once; the top ten carry more than 2.5%. The material sequenced was peripheral blood. The receptors shown here come from a man in his fifties with active COVID-19. The CDR3 runs from the conserved cysteine through the conserved F or W. Each record gives: CDR3 length, V gene, CDR3 protein.

cdr3_length: 16; v_call: TRBV5-1; cdr3_aa: CASSLNTGKTSYEQFF
cdr3_length: 16; v_call: TRBV27; cdr3_aa: CASSFRSLQGGYGYTF
cdr3_length: 13; v_call: TRBV24-1; cdr3_aa: CATSPTSSGELFF
cdr3_length: 16; v_call: TRBV3-1/TRBV3-2; cdr3_aa: CASSQQAGGFENEQFF
cdr3_length: 13; v_call: TRBV2; cdr3_aa: CASSEEGGATQYF
cdr3_length: 16; v_call: TRBV5-6; cdr3_aa: CASSFSPGTGNYEQYF
cdr3_length: 16; v_call: TRBV7-8; cdr3_aa: CASSSEDGGSYNEQFF
cdr3_length: 13; v_call: TRBV6-5; cdr3_aa: CASRTSGRETQYF
cdr3_length: 14; v_call: TRBV3-1/TRBV3-2; cdr3_aa: CASSLGGRDQSQHF
cdr3_length: 13; v_call: TRBV5-1; cdr3_aa: CASGDRVRNEQFF
cdr3_length: 17; v_call: TRBV6-1; cdr3_aa: CASSDPVGGAGVQTQYF
cdr3_length: 15; v_call: TRBV19; cdr3_aa: CATSGGDSGANVLTF
cdr3_length: 20; v_call: TRBV19; cdr3_aa: CASLLNRGRWDNLHNEKLFF
cdr3_length: 14; v_call: TRBV29-1; cdr3_aa: CSVVDGIAKNIQYF
cdr3_length: 16; v_call: TRBV14; cdr3_aa: CASSQGQALSGNTIYF
cdr3_length: 13; v_call: TRBV27; cdr3_aa: CASSSDIGYGYTF
cdr3_length: 14; v_call: TRBV6-6; cdr3_aa: CASSKNREGSPLHF
cdr3_length: 16; v_call: TRBV18; cdr3_aa: CASSPRDRILYNEQFF
cdr3_length: 16; v_call: TRBV6-6; cdr3_aa: CASSLQGKGGANVLTF
cdr3_length: 13; v_call: TRBV5-4; cdr3_aa: CASSPTPNNLLFF
cdr3_length: 15; v_call: TRBV14; cdr3_aa: CASSQDGRMTGELFF
cdr3_length: 12; v_call: TRBV4-1; cdr3_aa: CASSQVKETQYF
cdr3_length: 14; v_call: TRBV20-1; cdr3_aa: CSASRGLEGNEQFF